This TCR beta chain was observed in a study of shared clonotypes between healthy human individuals. Background on the study: Three plates each covered CD4 naive and memory; CD8 naive two, CD8 memory one.

V was shortened by 2 bases and J by 7 bases, with 8 bases between the two germline ends. The CDR3 extends over 13 amino acids. Germline V gene sequence: CDR1 MDHEN, CDR2 SYDVKM. Adults of Caucasian background living in Nashville, Tennessee made up all donors. TCRdb keeps only in-frame clones here, not all; method: immunoSEQ multiplex PCR. In the table there are some 380,000 clones, just over 95% of which are singletons. The sequence derives from a man aged 25 to 40 in good health. Sequenced sample: memory CD8+ T cells sorted from blood. Subset of the sample: CD45RO+ cells pooled with CCR7-negative TemRA cells. The V and J genes are TRBV28 and TRBJ2-2; D is undetermined. DNA for the CDR3: TGTGCCAGCAGTTTAGTATGGGGCGGGGAGCTGTTTTTT. Translation: CASSLVWGGELFF. Filled out from reference TRBV28 and TRBJ2-2, the complete variable domain reads DVKVTQSSRYLVKRTGEKVFLECVQDMDHENMFWYRQDPGLGLRLIYFSYDVKMKEKGDIPEGYSVSREKKERFSLILESASTNQTSMYLCASSLVWGGELFFGEGSRLTVL.